This T cell receptor (beta chain) comes out of a study of blood T cell repertoires in COVID-19. Overall study context: Sites across the United States, Italy and Spain contributed samples from acute and convalescent COVID-19. PBMCs, B-cell-depleted T cells, or T cells were the source of the cDNA or gDNA that made up the material.

CDR1 is SNHLY, CDR2 FYNNEI, per germline. This CDR3 region has 17 residues. V shed 2 bases and J 3 bases; nucleotides not matched to a gene: 6. This clone was recorded once. Per the study methods: Reference gene primer amplification yielded estimated nucleated cell counts. The repertoire was sequenced with immunoSEQ multiplex PCR; TCRdb's copy has only in-frame clones and lacks some. The V and J calls and clone size are taken from that table; D and trimming were inferred from the DNA. The table includes 200,000 to 250,000 clones, approximately 86% detected once. The receptor comes from a woman in her 30s who had recovered from COVID-19. Sequencing was carried out using peripheral blood. The chain couples TRBV2 to TRBJ1-5, with 11 bases lining up with TRBD1. The DNA of the CDR3 is TGTGCCAGCAGTGAAAGGGGGACAGGGGGTCTCAATCAGCCCCAGCATTTT. Translating it yields CASSERGTGGLNQPQHF.